A single T cell receptor (beta chain) is shown here with its context. This clonotype appeared a few times. The antigen this receptor binds is unknown. Base quality data are lacking; no much larger clone is found one base away. The approximately 39 donors, aged roughly 6 to 90 years, were systemically healthy Caucasian individuals from Russia. Ten milliliters of peripheral blood were drawn from each donor into EDTA-treated Vacutainer tubes. PBMCs were isolated by Ficoll-Paque density-gradient centrifugation, with at least 6.5 million obtained per sample. Trizol reagent was used to extract total RNA from PBMCs, with at least 5.5 micrograms per sample. The percentages of naive CD45RAhigh/CD27high T cells were determined by flow cytometry on a PBMC aliquot from every donor. The CDR3 has 16 amino acids, counting the end cysteine and phenylalanine. Just CDR3 DNA is preserved here, 48 bases in frame from base 1. From a lookup of the germline V gene, CDR1 and CDR2 are MDHEN and SYDVKM.

The data were obtained in a study of blood T cells in healthy people across ages (dated by TCRdb to about 2015). Background on the whole study: In model experiments, template switching captured roughly one uniquely barcoded TCR beta cDNA molecule for every two T cells. Using deep sequencing normalized with unique cDNA molecular identifiers, the study measured how TCR beta repertoire diversity changes with age. Using the same blood draw, the study looked at two additional independent replicas of 1 million unique cDNA reads for two donors, one aged 18 to 30 and the other aged 80 or older. To avoid experimental bias, donors of different ages were spread randomly across the sequencing lanes. The donors were split into four age groups: young (average 16 years), middle-aged (about 40), aged (over 55) and long-lived (about 82). What the study reported, not specific to this receptor: Since profiling was done on bulk unsorted PBMCs, naive and antigen-experienced compartments could not be conclusively compared. Estimates of total diversity based on one million sequenced T cells were regarded as lower bounds and as underestimates. Observed TCR beta diversity per million T cells fell roughly linearly with age, and a significant reduction was already apparent by age about 43. There was a strong correlation between observed TCR beta diversity and the percentage of naive T cells measured by flow cytometry. Compared with the aged group, the long-lived group had more naive CD4+ T cells, fewer expanded clones and increased TCR diversity, a pattern suggesting age selection. The CMV infection status of donors was not known, potentially confounding age-related changes in expanded clonotypes.

Libraries were built with 5' RACE. Sequencing used an Illumina HiSeq 2500. A second PCR of roughly 6 to 11 cycles was run with a J-beta primer mix and a sample-barcoded 5' primer. Each TCR beta cDNA molecule received a unique molecular identifier from a template-switch 5' adaptor carrying 12 random nucleotides. At least 2.5 million CDR3-containing paired-end reads were obtained from each sample. First-strand cDNA synthesis was performed from all RNA using the Mint cDNA synthesis kit, with priming by a TRBC-specific oligonucleotide. After uracil-DNA glycosylase treatment, a first 18-cycle PCR used universal primers M1SS and BC2_uni_R on all cDNA. The study's processing was this. Each sample was normalized by randomly selecting 1 million high-quality reads, each carrying a distinct molecular identifier. Instead of being binned into consensus sequences, reads with shared molecular identifiers were discarded. MiTCR, with a Q25 quality threshold and the strictest error-elimination algorithm, was used for CDR3 identification, clonotype clustering and error correction. A nonparametric unseen species model with Euler transformation was used to estimate a lower bound on total TCR beta diversity. TCRdb reprocessing: public reads trimmed at Q25 with fastp, clones called with MiXCR, in-frame beta chains kept. Identical CDR3 proteins give one entry, which carries the most common genes and DNA. TCRdb's processing, not the authors', yielded these V and J calls. Present in this sample are about 970,000 distinct CDR3 sequences, approximately 50% of which were seen just once. About a fifth of the sample lies in the top ten.

The sequencing input was blood. Recombination joined TRBV28 with TRBJ2-5; the best D guess is TRBD1, with 6 bases matching. The J call may be mistaken, given a closer DNA end match to TRBJ2-7. This TCR came from an older woman in good health. The nucleotide sequence is TGTGCCAGCAGTTCCCCTACCGGACAGATATTCTACGAGCAGTACTTC. Translated, it gives CASSSPTGQIFYEQYF.